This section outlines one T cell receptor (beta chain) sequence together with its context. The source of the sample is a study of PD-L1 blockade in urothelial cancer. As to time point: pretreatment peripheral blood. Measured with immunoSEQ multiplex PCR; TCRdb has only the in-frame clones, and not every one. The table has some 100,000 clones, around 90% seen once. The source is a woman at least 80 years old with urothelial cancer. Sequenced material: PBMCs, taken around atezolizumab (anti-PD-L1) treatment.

The CDR3, as DNA: TGTGCCAGTAGGACAGGGCTTCAGGACACCTTC. The encoded protein is CASRTGLQDTF. This chain links TRBV19 with TRBJ1-2, with 7 bases matching TRBD1. Germline V gene lookup returns CDR1 LNHDA and CDR2 SQIVND (reference sequence). V shed 6 bases and J 12 bases; nucleotides not matched to a gene: 7. The CDR3 totals 11 residues.